A selection of T cell receptor beta chains follows, all from one sample in a study of T-cell reconstitution after alpha-beta-depleted transplantation in children. Using its own MiXCR run on the PCR reads, TCRdb lists one record per CDR3 protein. Of roughly 670,000 distinct CDR3 sequences in the sample, around 13% were seen once. The source material was PBMCs, sampled before TCRalphabeta/CD19-depleted stem cell transplant. The receptors stem from a girl aged 2 to 10 with congenital amegakaryocytic thrombocytopenia, due to receive a stem cell transplant. The CDR3 runs from the conserved cysteine through the conserved F or W. Each record gives: J gene, D gene, clone size, V gene, CDR3 length, CDR3 protein, CDR3 DNA. D genes are given only for firm matches. The size entry is marked missing in some rows and otherwise reads once, few, many or a size class.

TRBJ2-1 . . TRBV6-1 13 CASTQGSSNEQFF TGTGCCAGCACCCAGGGGAGTAGTAATGAGCAGTTCTTC
TRBJ2-1 TRBD1 many TRBV20-1 13 CSAPDRVDNEQFF TGCAGTGCTCCGGACAGGGTTGATAATGAGCAGTTCTTC
TRBJ2-7 TRBD1 many TRBV18 15 CASSPRDRVSYEQYF TGTGCCAGCTCACCACGGGACAGGGTCTCCTACGAGCAGTACTTC
TRBJ2-7 TRBD2 many TRBV7-2 14 CASSFSGSASEQYF TGTGCCAGCAGCTTTAGCGGGAGCGCTAGCGAGCAGTACTTC
TRBJ2-3 TRBD2 . TRBV7-9 16 CASSIGLAGLTDTQYF TGTGCCAGCAGCATCGGACTAGCGGGCCTCACAGATACGCAGTATTTT
TRBJ1-1 . many TRBV6-6 13 CASSYVLGSGAFF TGTGCCAGCAGTTACGTTTTGGGGAGCGGAGCTTTCTTT
TRBJ2-3 . . TRBV7-9 14 CASSPEGSKQTQYF TGTGCCAGCAGCCCTGAGGGCTCTAAACAGACGCAGTATTTT
TRBJ2-1 . few TRBV5-4 13 CASTNDYNNEQFF TGTGCCAGCACTAACGACTACAACAATGAGCAGTTCTTC
TRBJ2-2 . many TRBV7-8 16 CASSSLDARGTGELFF TGTGCCAGCAGCTCGCTAGACGCACGAGGGACCGGGGAGCTGTTTTTT
TRBJ2-1 TRBD2 . TRBV5-1 14 CASSFSGGPNEQFF TGCGCCAGCAGCTTTTCGGGAGGGCCTAATGAGCAGTTCTTC
TRBJ2-1 . . TRBV5-1 13 CASSSGDGSEQFF TGCGCCAGCAGCTCGGGGGACGGGAGTGAGCAGTTCTTC
TRBJ2-7 . many TRBV4-1 16 CASSQDGSGSSYEQYF TGCGCCAGCAGCCAAGATGGTAGCGGAAGCTCCTACGAGCAGTACTTC
TRBJ2-7 . . TRBV20-1 12 CSARTGRDEQYF TGCAGTGCAAGGACAGGGAGGGACGAGCAGTACTTC
TRBJ2-7 TRBD2 few TRBV25-1 16 CASSGLAGVALGEQYF TGTGCCAGCAGCGGACTAGCGGGAGTTGCCCTAGGCGAGCAGTACTTC
TRBJ2-1 . . TRBV7-6 16 CASSLHPDSSYNEQFF TGTGCCAGCAGCTTACATCCGGATAGCTCCTACAATGAGCAGTTCTTC
TRBJ2-5 . many TRBV29-1 12 CSVEGRIETQYF TGCAGCGTTGAAGGGCGCATTGAGACCCAGTACTTC
TRBJ2-7 . many TRBV15 13 CATSTGSTYEQYF TGTGCCACCAGCACCGGTTCAACCTACGAGCAGTACTTC
TRBJ2-7 TRBD2 . TRBV25-1 13 CASTERDLYEQYF TGTGCCAGCACCGAGCGGGACTTGTACGAGCAGTACTTC
TRBJ2-7 . . TRBV20-1 12 CSADDYPGEQYF TGCAGTGCTGACGACTATCCGGGGGAGCAGTACTTC
TRBJ2-3 . few TRBV2 15 CASSEARQGSDTQYF TGTGCCAGCAGTGAAGCGCGGCAGGGGTCGGATACGCAGTATTTT
TRBJ2-1 TRBD2 . TRBV29-1 11 CSAWRGAEQFF TGCAGCGCCTGGCGGGGGGCGGAGCAGTTCTTC
TRBJ2-1 TRBD2 many TRBV20-1 15 CSAQTSGGDYNEQFF TGCAGTGCCCAGACTAGCGGGGGGGACTACAATGAGCAGTTCTTC
TRBJ1-4 . . TRBV7-9 14 CASSPGPGNEKLFF TGTGCCAGCAGCCCCGGGCCCGGTAATGAAAAACTGTTTTTT
TRBJ2-3 . many TRBV5-1 15 CASSGRGDHTDTQYF TGCGCCAGCAGCGGACGGGGAGACCACACAGATACGCAGTATTTT
TRBJ1-5 . . TRBV11-2 14 CASSARGGAQPQHF TGTGCCAGCAGCGCCCGCGGTGGGGCTCAGCCCCAGCATTTT
TRBJ2-7 TRBD1 few TRBV29-1 14 CSVEDWDRGYEQYF TGCAGCGTTGAAGATTGGGACAGGGGCTACGAGCAGTACTTC
TRBJ1-2 . many TRBV5-6 17 CASSSDGPGLRIYGYTF TGTGCCAGCAGCAGCGATGGTCCGGGACTTAGGATCTATGGCTACACCTTC
TRBJ2-1 . many TRBV7-9 16 CASSLYKGLGYNEQFF TGTGCCAGCAGCTTATACAAGGGCCTGGGCTACAATGAGCAGTTCTTC
TRBJ2-4 . . TRBV6-2/TRBV6-3 13 CASSRLVRNIQYF TGTGCCAGCAGTCGACTAGTTAGAAACATTCAGTACTTC
TRBJ2-7 TRBD1 many TRBV5-1 14 CASTETGVSYEQYF TGCGCCAGCACTGAGACAGGGGTTTCCTACGAGCAGTACTTC
TRBJ2-1 TRBD1 many TRBV29-1 15 CSVLGWDRGYNEQFF TGCAGCGTACTAGGATGGGACAGGGGTTACAATGAGCAGTTCTTC
TRBJ2-4 TRBD2 . TRBV2 16 CASSWTSGRELNIQYF TGTGCCAGCAGTTGGACTAGCGGGAGGGAGTTGAACATTCAGTACTTC
TRBJ1-1 TRBD1 . TRBV20-1 13 CSARGGQGARAFF TGCAGTGCTAGGGGGGGGCAGGGGGCGCGAGCTTTCTTT